This T cell receptor beta chain was captured by sequencing in a study of T-cell memory formation after mild COVID-19. Study-level information: TCR clusters largely stayed donor specific.

TCRdb re-called the 5' RACE reads through MiXCR, storing one row per CDR3 protein. The sample yields some 450,000 distinct CDR3 sequences, 15% to 25% seen once. This CDR3 is 16 amino acids long. V lost 6 bases, J lost 7 bases, and 13 bases stayed unmatched. Study-level points and caveats: Shrinking CD4+ clones resided mostly in CM and EM, and CD8+ ones in EMRA.

Concerning this clonotype: What it binds is not known.

The sequencing input was PBMCs or a T cell subset sorted from them (not recorded which). The sequence was collected from an adult woman who had mild COVID-19 (a few samples of this study predate the infection). Cell type and time point are not known. The V gene is TRBV12-3 or TRBV12-4, the J gene TRBJ2-4, with 9 bases aligning to TRBD1. CDR3 residues: CASRQPGQGGRNIQYF. The CDR3 DNA sequence: TGTGCCAGCAGACAACCGGGACAGGGTGGGAGGAACATTCAGTACTTC.